This T cell receptor beta chain was sequenced in a study of T cell responses to AZD1222 COVID-19 vaccine. Study-level results: The donor group comprised mostly white British people and more females; the analysis possibly underestimated clonal diversity.

The protocol was immunoSEQ multiplex PCR, while the TCRdb copy is restricted to in-frame clones and leaves out a portion. Altogether about 69,000 clones are present, over 80% being singletons, with the ten largest covering roughly 25%. This clone showed up just a few times. Its antigen is still unknown. V dropped 0 bases and J dropped 5 bases, with 9 bases sitting between them. CDR1 is SGDLS, CDR2 YYNGEE, per germline. The CDR3 runs to 14 residues. The receptor was derived from an adult who received the AZD1222 COVID-19 vaccine. The chain links TRBV9 to TRBJ1-5; D unresolved. The sample was peripheral blood, taken 28 days after the second AZD1222 dose. Here the CDR3 reads CASSVDGRYQPQHF. The CDR3, as DNA: TGTGCCAGCAGCGTAGACGGGAGGTATCAGCCCCAGCATTTT.